This T cell receptor beta chain was recovered during a study of blood T cell repertoires in COVID-19. Trimming removed 4 bases from V and 0 bases from J, with 6 bases in between. Looked up from germline, CDR1 is SNHLY and CDR2 is FYNNEI. CDR3 length: 13 residues. Method: immunoSEQ multiplex PCR; TCRdb's copy keeps in-frame clones and lacks some. The sample includes about 190,000 clones, roughly 83% of them seen just once. The TCR originated in a man aged 35 to 55 with acute COVID-19. The sequencing input was PBMCs or T cells enriched from blood (not recorded which). The chain couples TRBV2 to TRBJ2-5, with unresolved D. The CDR3 DNA is TGTGCCAGCAGTGGCCTAGACCAAGAGACCCAGTACTTC. It is translated as CASSGLDQETQYF.